Detailed here is one T cell receptor (beta chain). It has no known antigen specificity. One base away there is no much larger clone; base qualities are not given. V and J are trimmed by 3 bases and 6 bases, and the gene matches miss 4 bases of the junction. From its cysteine to its phenylalanine, the CDR3 spans 15 amino acids. Only the CDR3 DNA is retained, 45 bases long and in frame from the first base. CDR1 and CDR2, per the germline V gene, are SGHAT and FQNNGV. These data originate in a study of Tregs in tolerant kidney transplant recipients (dated by TCRdb to between 2018 and 2021). About the full investigation: The transplants used related donors with nonmyeloablative bone marrow transplantation, and mixed chimerism in the human trials was transient. Before combined kidney and bone marrow transplantation, this study identified donor-specific regulatory T cells using TCRbeta sequencing and then followed those same cells after transplant. The full study reports these points: Donor-specific Treg expansion was found to exceed global Treg expansion in tolerant patients, suggesting antigen-driven rather than nonspecific expansion. For some patients, the PCR primers changed as time went on, which meant samples from those patients could not be compared with one another at the nucleotide level. Biological reproducibility was not directly addressed, though technical replication error appeared minimal. Expanding Tregs with activated donor B cells appeared to identify the most biologically relevant and donor-specific TCRbeta repertoire. The study was limited by small patient numbers, and the findings need validation in larger populations and under other immunosuppression protocols.

Genomic DNA was extracted from sorted cells with the QIAGEN DNeasy Blood and Tissue Kit for TCRbeta CDR3 sequencing. High-throughput TCRbeta CDR3 sequencing was carried out commercially through immunoSEQ, with PCR amplification with bias correction and internal controls included. In the source study's methods: Unique productive TCRbeta sequences were defined by CDR3 nucleotide sequence when primers matched and otherwise by CDR3 amino acid sequence together with Vbeta and Jbeta genes. As a correction for sorting error, sequences shared between sorted populations at a frequency ratio of 2:1 or less were discarded, and the remaining shared sequences were assigned to the higher population. A sequence was defined as donor-reactive if the sequence was expanded at least 5-fold in CFSE-low cells compared with unstimulated cells and had a frequency of at least 0.01% in CFSE-low cells. Repertoire divergence was quantified by Jensen-Shannon divergence calculated from the top 100 TCRbeta sequences ranked by frequency. When a sample had multiple sequencing runs, each run was corrected for sorting error separately and the runs were then pooled. The source is immuneACCESS, and TCRdb retained only in-frame sequences with V and J called. Part of the clones is not carried over; for the studies checked, unresolved V genes explain less than half of this, and the remainder is unexplained. The V and J calls and clone size were taken over from that table, and D and trimming were inferred from the DNA. The sample profile shows some 70,000 clones; about 89% of them were found once. Roughly 0.4% of the sample is taken by the ten largest.

The sample's time point label, in plain terms: blood sample drawn before combined kidney and bone marrow transplant. Unstimulated Tregs (CD4+CD25+CD127-), CD4+ non-Tregs (CD4+CD25-), CD4 and CD8 cells were FACS-sorted from thawed PBMCs. The patients were a few recipients of combined kidney and bone marrow transplants from the ITN036ST trial, and samples were available only from these trial subjects. Healthy control blood was separated into PBMCs by Ficoll density gradient and cryopreserved, and patient PBMCs were collected both before and after transplant. This chain is built from TRBV11-2 and TRBJ1-4, and TRBD1 matches 10 of the central bases. This clonotype was obtained from a human donor who received a combined kidney and bone marrow transplant. The source material was CD4+ T cells from blood, sampled before the transplant. The CDR3 here reads CASSFGQGGDEKLFF. The nucleotide sequence is given as TGTGCCAGCAGCTTCGGACAGGGGGGGGATGAAAAACTGTTTTTT.